Given below is one TCR beta chain in context. This specimen comes from a study of blood T cell repertoires in COVID-19. Across the study: Some COVID-19 samples were acute and others convalescent; all came from the United States, Italy and Spain.

Per the original methods: Amplification with reference gene primers provided the estimates of nucleated cell counts. Measured with immunoSEQ multiplex PCR; TCRdb has only the in-frame clones, and not every one. V, J and clone size derive from that table, while D and trimming were established from the DNA sequence. This sample yields approximately 53,000 clones, of which 70% to 90% are seen a single time; about 26% belongs to the top ten. Germline CDR1 is MDHEN and CDR2 is SYDVKM. The CDR3 has 13 residues. Trimming took off 4 bases at V and 6 bases at J, with 10 bases between the two ends. The chain is built from TRBV28 and TRBJ2-4, with TRBD1 as a possible D gene (5 bases). Sequenced input: peripheral blood. This receptor was obtained from a human donor in a cohort sampled during active COVID-19. The CDR3 DNA reads as TGTGCCAGCAGTTCCCTAGACAGAAACATTCAGTACTTC. This translates into CASSSLDRNIQYF.